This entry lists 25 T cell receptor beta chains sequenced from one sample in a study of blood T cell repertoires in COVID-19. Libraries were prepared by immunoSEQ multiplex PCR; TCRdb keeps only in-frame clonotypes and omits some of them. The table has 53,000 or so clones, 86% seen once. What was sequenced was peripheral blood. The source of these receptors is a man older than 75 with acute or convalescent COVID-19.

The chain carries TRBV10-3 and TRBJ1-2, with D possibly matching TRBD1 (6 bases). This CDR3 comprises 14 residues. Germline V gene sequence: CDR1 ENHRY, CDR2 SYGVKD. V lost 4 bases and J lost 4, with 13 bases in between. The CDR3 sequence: CAISGLDRRYGYTF. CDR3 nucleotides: TGTGCCATCAGTGGTTTAGACAGGCGCTATGGCTACACCTTC.

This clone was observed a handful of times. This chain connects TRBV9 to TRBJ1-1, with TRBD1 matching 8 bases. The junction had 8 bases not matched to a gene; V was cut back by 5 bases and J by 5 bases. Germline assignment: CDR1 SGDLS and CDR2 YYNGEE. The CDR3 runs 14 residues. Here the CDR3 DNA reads TGTGCCAGCAGGGATGACAGGGGAGGGACTGAAGCTTTCTTT. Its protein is CASRDDRGGTEAFF.

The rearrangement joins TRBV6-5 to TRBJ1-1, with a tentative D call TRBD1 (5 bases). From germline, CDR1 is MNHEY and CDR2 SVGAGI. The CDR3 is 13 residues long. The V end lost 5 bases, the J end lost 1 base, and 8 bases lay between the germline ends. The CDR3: CASSHTGNTEAFF. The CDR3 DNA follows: TGTGCCAGCAGTCATACAGGGAACACTGAAGCTTTCTTT.

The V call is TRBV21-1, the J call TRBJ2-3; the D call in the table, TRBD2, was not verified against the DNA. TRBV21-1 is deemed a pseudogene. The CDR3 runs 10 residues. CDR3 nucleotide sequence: TGTGCCAGCAGCGTACTAGTAGAGTATTTT. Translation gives CASSVLVEYF.

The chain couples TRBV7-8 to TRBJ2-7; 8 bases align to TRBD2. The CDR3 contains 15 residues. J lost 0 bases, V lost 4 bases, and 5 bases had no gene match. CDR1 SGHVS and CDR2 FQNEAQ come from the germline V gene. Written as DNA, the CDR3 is TGTGCCAGCAGCTCACCCGGGACTAGCTCCTACGAGCAGTACTTC. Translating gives CASSSPGTSSYEQYF.

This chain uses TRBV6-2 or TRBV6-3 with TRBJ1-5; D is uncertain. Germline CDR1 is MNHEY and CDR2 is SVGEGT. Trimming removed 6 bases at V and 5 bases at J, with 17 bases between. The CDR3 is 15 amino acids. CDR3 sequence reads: CASSHAMSDYQPQHF. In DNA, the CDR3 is TGTGCCAGCAGCCACGCCATGTCGGACTATCAGCCCCAGCATTTT.

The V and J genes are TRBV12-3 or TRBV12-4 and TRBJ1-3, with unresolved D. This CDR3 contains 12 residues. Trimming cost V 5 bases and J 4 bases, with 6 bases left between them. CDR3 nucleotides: TGTGCCAGCAGTCCTGCGGGAAACACCATATATTTT. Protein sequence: CASSPAGNTIYF.

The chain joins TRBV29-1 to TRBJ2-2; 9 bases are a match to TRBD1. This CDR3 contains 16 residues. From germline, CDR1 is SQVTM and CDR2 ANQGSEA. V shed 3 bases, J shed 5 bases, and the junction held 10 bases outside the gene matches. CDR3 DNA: TGCAGCGTTGACACTACGGGACAGGGACGGACCGGGGAGCTGTTTTTT. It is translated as CSVDTTGQGRTGELFF.

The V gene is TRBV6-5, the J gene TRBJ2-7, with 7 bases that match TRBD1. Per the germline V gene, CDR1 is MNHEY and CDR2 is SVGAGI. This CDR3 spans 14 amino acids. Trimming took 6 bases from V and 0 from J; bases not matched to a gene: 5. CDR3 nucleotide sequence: TGTGCCAGCAGCCCGGGACAGAACTCCTACGAGCAGTACTTC. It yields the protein CASSPGQNSYEQYF.

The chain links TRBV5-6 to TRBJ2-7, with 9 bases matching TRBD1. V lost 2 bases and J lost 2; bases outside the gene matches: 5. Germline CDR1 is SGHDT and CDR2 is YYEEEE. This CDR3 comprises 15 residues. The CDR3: CASSFRGTGTYEQYF. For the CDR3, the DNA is TGTGCCAGCAGCTTTCGGGGGACAGGGACCTACGAGCAGTACTTC.

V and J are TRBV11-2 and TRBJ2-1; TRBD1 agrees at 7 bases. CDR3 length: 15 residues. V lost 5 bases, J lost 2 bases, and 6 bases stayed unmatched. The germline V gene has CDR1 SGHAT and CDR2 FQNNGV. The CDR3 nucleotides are TGTGCCAGCAGCCGAGACAGGGCAACCTACAATGAGCAGTTCTTC. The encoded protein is CASSRDRATYNEQFF.

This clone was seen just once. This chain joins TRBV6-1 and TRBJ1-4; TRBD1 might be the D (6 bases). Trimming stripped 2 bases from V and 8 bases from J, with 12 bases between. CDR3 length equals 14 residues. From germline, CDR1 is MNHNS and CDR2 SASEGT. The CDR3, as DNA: TGTGCCAGCAGTGAAAGAGGCGGGGGCGAAAAACTGTTTTTT. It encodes CASSERGGGEKLFF.

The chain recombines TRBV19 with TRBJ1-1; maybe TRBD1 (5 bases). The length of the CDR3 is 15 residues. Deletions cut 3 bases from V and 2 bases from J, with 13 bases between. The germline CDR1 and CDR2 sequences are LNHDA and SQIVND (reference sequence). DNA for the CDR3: TGTGCCAGTAGTATCTCCTTGACAGTTAACACTGAAGCTTTCTTT. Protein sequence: CASSISLTVNTEAFF. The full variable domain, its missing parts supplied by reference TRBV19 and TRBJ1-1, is DGGITQSPKYLFRKEGQNVTLSCEQNLNHDAMYWYRQDPGQGLRLIYYSQIVNDFQKGDIAEGYSVSREKKESFPLTVTSAQKNPTAFYLCASSISLTVNTEAFFGQGTRLTVV.

The CDR3 here is CASSVPQRGETQYF. In nucleotides, the CDR3 is TGTGCCAGCAGTGTCCCTCAAAGGGGAGAGACCCAGTACTTC. The chain couples TRBV2 to TRBJ2-5; TRBD1 might be the D (5 bases). The V gene's germline CDR1 is SNHLY and CDR2 FYNNEI. This CDR3 region has 14 residues. The V end was cut by 4 bases, the J end by 4 bases, with 13 bases between.

This CDR3 is CASGRQGGGGEQFF. CDR3 DNA sequence: TGCGCCAGCGGCCGACAGGGGGGAGGCGGTGAGCAGTTCTTC. The V and J genes are TRBV5-1 and TRBJ2-1; 9 bases match TRBD1. Trimming removed 7 bases from V and 9 bases from J; junction bases left unmatched: 11. The CDR3 runs 14 residues. In germline, CDR1 is SGHRS, CDR2 YFSETQ.

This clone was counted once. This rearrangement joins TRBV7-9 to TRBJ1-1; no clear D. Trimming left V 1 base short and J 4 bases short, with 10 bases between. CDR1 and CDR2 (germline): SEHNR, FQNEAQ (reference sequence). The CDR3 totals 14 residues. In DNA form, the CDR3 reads TGTGCCAGCAGCTTAGACGCGGCTGGCACTGAAGCTTTCTTT. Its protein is CASSLDAAGTEAFF.

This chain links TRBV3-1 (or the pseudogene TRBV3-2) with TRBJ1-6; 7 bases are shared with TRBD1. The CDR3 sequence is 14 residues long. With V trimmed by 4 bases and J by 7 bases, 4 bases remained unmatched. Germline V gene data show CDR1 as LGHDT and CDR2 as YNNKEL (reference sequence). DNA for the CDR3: TGTGCCAGCAGCCGACAGGGTGGAAATTCACCCCTCCACTTT. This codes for CASSRQGGNSPLHF.

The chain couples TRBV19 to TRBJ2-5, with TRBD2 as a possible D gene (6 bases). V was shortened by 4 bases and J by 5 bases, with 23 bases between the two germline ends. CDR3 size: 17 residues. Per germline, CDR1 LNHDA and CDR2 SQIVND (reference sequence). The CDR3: CASSTAGRRGGPETQYF. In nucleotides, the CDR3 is TGTGCCAGTAGTACCGCAGGGAGGCGGGGCGGGCCGGAGACCCAGTACTTC. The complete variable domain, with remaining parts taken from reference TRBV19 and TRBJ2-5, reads DGGITQSPKYLFRKEGQNVTLSCEQNLNHDAMYWYRQDPGQGLRLIYYSQIVNDFQKGDIAEGYSVSREKKESFPLTVTSAQKNPTAFYLCASSTAGRRGGPETQYFGPGTRLLVL.

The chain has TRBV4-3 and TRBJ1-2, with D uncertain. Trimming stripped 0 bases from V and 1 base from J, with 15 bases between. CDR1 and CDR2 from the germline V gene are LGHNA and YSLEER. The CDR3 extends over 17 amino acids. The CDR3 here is CASSQDKISAYNYGYTF. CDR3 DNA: TGCGCCAGCAGCCAAGATAAGATAAGCGCTTATAACTATGGCTACACCTTC.

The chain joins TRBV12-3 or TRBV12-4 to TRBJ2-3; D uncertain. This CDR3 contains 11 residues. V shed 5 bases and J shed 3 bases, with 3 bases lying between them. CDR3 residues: CASSVTDTQYF. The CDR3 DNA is TGTGCCAGCAGTGTAACAGATACGCAGTATTTT.

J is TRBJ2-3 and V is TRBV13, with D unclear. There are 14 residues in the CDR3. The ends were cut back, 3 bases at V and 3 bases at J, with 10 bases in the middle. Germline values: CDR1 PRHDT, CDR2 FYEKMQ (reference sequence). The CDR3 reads CASSLSPGTDTQYF. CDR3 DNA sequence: TGTGCCAGCAGCTTGTCCCCAGGAACAGATACGCAGTATTTT.

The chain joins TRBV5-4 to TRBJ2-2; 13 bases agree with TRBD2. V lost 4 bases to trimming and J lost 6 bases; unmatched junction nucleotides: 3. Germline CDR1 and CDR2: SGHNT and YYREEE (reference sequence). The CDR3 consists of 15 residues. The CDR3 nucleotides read TGTGCCAGCAGCCGACTAGCGGGGGGACCCGGGGAGCTGTTTTTT. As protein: CASSRLAGGPGELFF. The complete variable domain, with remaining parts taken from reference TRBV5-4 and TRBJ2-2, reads ETGVTQSPTHLIKTRGQQVTLRCSSQSGHNTVSWYQQALGQGPQFIFQYYREEENGRGNFPPRFSGLQFPNYSSELNVNALELDDSALYLCASSRLAGGPGELFFGEGSRLTVL.

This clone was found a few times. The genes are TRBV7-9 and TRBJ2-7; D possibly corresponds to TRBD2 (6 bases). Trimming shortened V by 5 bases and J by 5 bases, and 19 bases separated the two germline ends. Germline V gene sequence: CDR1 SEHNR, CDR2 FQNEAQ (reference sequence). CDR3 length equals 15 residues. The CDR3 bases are TGTGCCAGCAGCACCGGGGGACGAAAAACTAACGAGCAGTACTTC. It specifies CASSTGGRKTNEQYF.

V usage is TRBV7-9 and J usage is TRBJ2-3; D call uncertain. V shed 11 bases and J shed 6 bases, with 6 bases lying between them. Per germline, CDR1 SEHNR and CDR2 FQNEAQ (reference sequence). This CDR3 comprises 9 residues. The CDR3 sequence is CAAGDTQYF. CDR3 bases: TGTGCCGCCGGGGATACGCAGTATTTT.

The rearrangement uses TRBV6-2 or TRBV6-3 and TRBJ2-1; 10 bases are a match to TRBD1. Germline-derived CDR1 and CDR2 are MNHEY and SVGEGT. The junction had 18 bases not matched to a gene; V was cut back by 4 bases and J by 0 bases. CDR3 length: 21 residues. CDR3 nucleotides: TGTGCCAGCAGTTCTCCGGGACAGGGGCGTACTTCTTTGAGCTCCTACAATGAGCAGTTCTTC. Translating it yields CASSSPGQGRTSLSSYNEQFF.